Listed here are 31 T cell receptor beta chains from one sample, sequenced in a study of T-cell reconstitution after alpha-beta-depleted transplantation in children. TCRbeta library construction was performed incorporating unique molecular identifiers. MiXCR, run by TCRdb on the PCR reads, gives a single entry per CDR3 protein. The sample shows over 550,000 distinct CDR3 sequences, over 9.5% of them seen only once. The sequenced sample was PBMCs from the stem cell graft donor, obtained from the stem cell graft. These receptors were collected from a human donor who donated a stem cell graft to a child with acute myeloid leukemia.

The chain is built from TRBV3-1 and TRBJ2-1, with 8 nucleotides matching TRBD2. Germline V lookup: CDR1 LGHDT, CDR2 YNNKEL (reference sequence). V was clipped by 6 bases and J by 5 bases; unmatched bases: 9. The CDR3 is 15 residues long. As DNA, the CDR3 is TGTGCCAGCAGTCGCGCCGGGACTAGAGACAATGAGCAGTTCTTC. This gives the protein CASSRAGTRDNEQFF.

CDR3 in amino acids: CASTPMGGRALGTQYF. CDR3 nucleotides: TGTGCCAGCACTCCTATGGGCGGGAGGGCCCTTGGTACGCAGTATTTT. This rearrangement joins TRBV27 to TRBJ2-3; TRBD2 matches at 9 bases. The CDR3 extends over 16 amino acids. From germline, CDR1 is MNHEY and CDR2 SMNVEV (reference sequence). V lost 7 bases, J lost 8 bases, and 16 bases stayed unmatched.

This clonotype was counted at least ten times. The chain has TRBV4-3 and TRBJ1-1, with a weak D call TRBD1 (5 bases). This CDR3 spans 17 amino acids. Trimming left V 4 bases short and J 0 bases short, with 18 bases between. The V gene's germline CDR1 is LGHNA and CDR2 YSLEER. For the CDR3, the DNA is TGCGCCAGCAGCCCCCAATGGGGCACAGGAGTGAACACTGAAGCTTTCTTT. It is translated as CASSPQWGTGVNTEAFF.

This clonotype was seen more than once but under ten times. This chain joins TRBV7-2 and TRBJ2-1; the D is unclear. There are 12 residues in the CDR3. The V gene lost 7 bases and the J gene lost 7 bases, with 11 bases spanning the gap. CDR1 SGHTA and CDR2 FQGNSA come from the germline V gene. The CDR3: CASTPGRNEQFF. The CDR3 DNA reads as TGTGCCAGCACCCCTGGGCGAAATGAGCAGTTCTTC.

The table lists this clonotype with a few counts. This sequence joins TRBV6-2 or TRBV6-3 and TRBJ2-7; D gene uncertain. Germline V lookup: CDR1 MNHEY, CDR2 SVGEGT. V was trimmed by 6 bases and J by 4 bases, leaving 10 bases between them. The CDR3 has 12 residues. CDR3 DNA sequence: TGTGCCAGCAGCGGCGGATTATACGAGCAGTACTTC. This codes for CASSGGLYEQYF.

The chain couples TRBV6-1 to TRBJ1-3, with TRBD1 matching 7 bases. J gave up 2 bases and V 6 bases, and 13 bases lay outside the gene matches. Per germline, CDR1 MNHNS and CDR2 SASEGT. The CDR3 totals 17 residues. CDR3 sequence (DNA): TGTGCCAGCAGCAAAACAGGGGTATGGGGAACTGGAAACACCATATATTTT. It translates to CASSKTGVWGTGNTIYF.

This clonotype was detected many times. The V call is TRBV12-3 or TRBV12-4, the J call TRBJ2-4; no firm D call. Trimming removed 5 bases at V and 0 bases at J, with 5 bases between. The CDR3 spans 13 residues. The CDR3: CASSAIAKNIQYF. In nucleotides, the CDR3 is TGTGCCAGCAGTGCTATAGCCAAAAACATTCAGTACTTC.

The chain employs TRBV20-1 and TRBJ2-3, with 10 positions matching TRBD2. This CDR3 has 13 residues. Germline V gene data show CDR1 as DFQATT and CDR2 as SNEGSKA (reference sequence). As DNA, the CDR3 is TGCTCTAGCGGGAGCAGGAGCACAGATACGCAGTATTTT. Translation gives CSSGSRSTDTQYF.

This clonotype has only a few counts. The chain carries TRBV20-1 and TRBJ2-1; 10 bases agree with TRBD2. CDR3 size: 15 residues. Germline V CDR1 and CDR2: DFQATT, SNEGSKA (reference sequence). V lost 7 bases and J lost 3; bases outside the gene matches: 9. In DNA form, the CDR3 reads TGCAGTGGTCAGGTCCCTAGCGGGAGCTACAATGAGCAGTTCTTC. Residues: CSGQVPSGSYNEQFF.

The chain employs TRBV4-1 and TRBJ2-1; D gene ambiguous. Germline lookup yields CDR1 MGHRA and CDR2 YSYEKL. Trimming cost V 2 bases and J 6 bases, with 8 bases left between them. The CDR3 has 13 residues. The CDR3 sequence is CASSQLIGNEQFF. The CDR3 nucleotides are TGCGCCAGCAGCCAACTTATTGGCAATGAGCAGTTCTTC.

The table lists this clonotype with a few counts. CDR3 loop: CATSRATAEEKLFF. The CDR3 DNA sequence: TGTGCCACCAGCAGAGCCACAGCGGAGGAAAAACTGTTTTTT. The chain carries TRBV15 and TRBJ1-4, with D unresolved. The CDR3 has 14 amino acids. Trimming removed 1 base at V and 8 bases at J, with 11 bases between. Germline-derived CDR1 and CDR2 are LNHNV and YYDKDF (reference sequence).

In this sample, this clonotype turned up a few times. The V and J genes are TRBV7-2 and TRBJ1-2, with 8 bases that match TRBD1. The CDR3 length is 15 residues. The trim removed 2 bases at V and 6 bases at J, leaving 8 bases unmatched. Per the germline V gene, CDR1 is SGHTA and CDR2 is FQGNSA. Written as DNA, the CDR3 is TGTGCCAGCAGCTTAATGGCAGGGGGCGCGGATGGCTACACCTTC. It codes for CASSLMAGGADGYTF.

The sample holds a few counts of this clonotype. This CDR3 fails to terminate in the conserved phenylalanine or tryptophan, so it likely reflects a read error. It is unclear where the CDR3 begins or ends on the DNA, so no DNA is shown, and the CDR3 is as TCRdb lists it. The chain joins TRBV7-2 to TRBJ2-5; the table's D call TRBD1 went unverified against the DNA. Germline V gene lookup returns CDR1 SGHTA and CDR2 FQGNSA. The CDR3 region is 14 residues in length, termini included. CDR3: CASSLVGQGRVLIL.

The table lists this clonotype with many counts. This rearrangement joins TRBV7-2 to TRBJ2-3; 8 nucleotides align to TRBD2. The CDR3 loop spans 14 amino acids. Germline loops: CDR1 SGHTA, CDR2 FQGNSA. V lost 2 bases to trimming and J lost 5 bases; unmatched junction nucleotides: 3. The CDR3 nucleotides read TGTGCCAGCAGCTTACGGCTAGCGGGAGATACGCAGTATTTT. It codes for CASSLRLAGDTQYF. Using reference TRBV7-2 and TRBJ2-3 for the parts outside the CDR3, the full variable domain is GAGVSQSPSNKVTEKGKDVELRCDPISGHTALYWYRQSLGQGLEFLIYFQGNSAPDKSGLPSDRFSAERTGGSVSTLTIQRTQQEDSAVYLCASSLRLAGDTQYFGPGTRLTVL.

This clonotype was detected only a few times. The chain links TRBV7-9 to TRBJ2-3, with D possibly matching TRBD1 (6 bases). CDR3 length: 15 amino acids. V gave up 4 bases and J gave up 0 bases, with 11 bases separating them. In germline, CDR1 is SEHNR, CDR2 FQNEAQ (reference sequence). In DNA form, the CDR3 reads TGTGCCAGCAGCTCGGACAGTCCTAGCACAGATACGCAGTATTTT. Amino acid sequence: CASSSDSPSTDTQYF.

The CDR3 DNA follows: TGTGCCAGCAGCACTGACAGATCCACTGAAGCTTTCTTT. Residues: CASSTDRSTEAFF. The chain joins TRBV5-6 to TRBJ1-1; D perhaps matches TRBD1 (5 bases). V lost 4 bases, J lost 4 bases, and 11 bases lay in between. The CDR3 loop spans 13 amino acids. Germline V lookup: CDR1 SGHDT, CDR2 YYEEEE. Supplemented by reference TRBV5-6 and TRBJ1-1, the full variable domain reads DAGVTQSPTHLIKTRGQQVTLRCSPKSGHDTVSWYQQALGQGPQFIFQYYEEEERQRGNFPDRFSGHQFPNYSSELNVNALLLGDSALYLCASSTDRSTEAFFGQGTRLTVV.

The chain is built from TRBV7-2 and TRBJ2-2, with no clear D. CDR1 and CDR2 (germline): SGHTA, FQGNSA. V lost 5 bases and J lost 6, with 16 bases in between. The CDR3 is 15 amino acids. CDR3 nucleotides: TGTGCCAGCAGCCCCGCATGGGGATGCGCCGGGGAGCTGTTTTTT. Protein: CASSPAWGCAGELFF. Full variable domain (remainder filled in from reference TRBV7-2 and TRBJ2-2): GAGVSQSPSNKVTEKGKDVELRCDPISGHTALYWYRQSLGQGLEFLIYFQGNSAPDKSGLPSDRFSAERTGGSVSTLTIQRTQQEDSAVYLCASSPAWGCAGELFFGEGSRLTVL.

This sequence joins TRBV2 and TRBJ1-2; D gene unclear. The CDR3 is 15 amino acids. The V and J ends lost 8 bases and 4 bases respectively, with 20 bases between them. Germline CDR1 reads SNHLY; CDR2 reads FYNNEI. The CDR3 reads CASGSKPPPGYGYTF. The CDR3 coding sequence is TGTGCCAGCGGGTCGAAACCTCCCCCGGGCTATGGCTACACCTTC.

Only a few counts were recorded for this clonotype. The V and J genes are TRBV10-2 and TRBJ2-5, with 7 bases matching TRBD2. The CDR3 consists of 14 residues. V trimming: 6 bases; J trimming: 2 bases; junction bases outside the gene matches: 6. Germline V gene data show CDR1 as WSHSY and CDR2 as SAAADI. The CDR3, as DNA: TGCGCCAGCAGGGGCTTACTAGCGCAAGAGACCCAGTACTTC. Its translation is CASRGLLAQETQYF.

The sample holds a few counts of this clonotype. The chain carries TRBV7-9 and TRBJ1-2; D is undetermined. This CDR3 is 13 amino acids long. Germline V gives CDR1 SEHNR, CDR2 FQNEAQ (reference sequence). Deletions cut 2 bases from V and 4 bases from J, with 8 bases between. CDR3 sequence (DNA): TGTGCCAGCAGCTTACGGAGGAGCTATGGCTACACCTTC. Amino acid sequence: CASSLRRSYGYTF.

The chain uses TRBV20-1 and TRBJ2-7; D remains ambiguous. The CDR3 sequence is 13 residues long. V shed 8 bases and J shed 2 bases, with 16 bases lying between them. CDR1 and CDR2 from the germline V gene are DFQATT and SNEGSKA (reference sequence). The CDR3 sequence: CSSPGRSTYEQYF. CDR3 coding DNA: TGCAGTTCCCCGGGTCGGTCGACCTACGAGCAGTACTTC.

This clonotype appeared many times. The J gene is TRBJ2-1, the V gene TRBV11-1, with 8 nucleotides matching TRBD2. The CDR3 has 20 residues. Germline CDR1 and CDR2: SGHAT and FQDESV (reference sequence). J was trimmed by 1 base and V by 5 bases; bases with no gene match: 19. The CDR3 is CASSTTLPTERERSYNEQFF. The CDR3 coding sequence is TGTGCCAGCAGCACAACTCTCCCTACGGAGCGGGAGCGATCCTACAATGAGCAGTTCTTC. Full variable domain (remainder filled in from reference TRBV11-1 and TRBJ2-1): EAEVAQSPRYKITEKSQAVAFWCDPISGHATLYWYRQILGQGPELLVQFQDESVVDDSQLPKDRFSAERLKGVDSTLKIQPAELGDSAMYLCASSTTLPTERERSYNEQFFGPGTRLTVL.

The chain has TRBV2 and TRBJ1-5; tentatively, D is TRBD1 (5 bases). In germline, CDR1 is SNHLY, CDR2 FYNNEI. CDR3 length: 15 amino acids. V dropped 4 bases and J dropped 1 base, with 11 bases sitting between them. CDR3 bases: TGTGCCAGCAGTGGAGAGGGGTCGAGCAATCAGCCCCAGCATTTT. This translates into CASSGEGSSNQPQHF.

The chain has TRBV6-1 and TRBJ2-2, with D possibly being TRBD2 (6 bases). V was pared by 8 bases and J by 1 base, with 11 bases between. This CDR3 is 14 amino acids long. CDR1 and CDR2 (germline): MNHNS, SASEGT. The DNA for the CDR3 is TGTGCCAGCCGGGCGGGGTTGAACACCGGGGAGCTGTTTTTT. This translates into CASRAGLNTGELFF.

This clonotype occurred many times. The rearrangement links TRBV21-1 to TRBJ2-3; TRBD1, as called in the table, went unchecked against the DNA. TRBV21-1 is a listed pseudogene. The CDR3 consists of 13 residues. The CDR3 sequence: CASIGCTGDTQYF. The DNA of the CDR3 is TGTGCCAGCATTGGGTGTACAGGCGATACGCAGTATTTT.

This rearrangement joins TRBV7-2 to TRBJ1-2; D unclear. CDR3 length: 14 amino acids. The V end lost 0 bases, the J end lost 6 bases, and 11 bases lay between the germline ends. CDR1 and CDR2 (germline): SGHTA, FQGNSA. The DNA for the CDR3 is TGTGCCAGCAGCTTAGCCTTCAGAGGTGATGGCTACACCTTC. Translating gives CASSLAFRGDGYTF.

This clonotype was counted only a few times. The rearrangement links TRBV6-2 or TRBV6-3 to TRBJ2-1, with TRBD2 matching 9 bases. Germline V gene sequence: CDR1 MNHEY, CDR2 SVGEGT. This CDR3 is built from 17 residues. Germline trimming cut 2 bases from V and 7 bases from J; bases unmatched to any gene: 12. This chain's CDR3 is CASSYPMGLAVANEQFF. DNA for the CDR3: TGTGCCAGCAGTTACCCAATGGGACTAGCAGTAGCTAATGAGCAGTTCTTC.

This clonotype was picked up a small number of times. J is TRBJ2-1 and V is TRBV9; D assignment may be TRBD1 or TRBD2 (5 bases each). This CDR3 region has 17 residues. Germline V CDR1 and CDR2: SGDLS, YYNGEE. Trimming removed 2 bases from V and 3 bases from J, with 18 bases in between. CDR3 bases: TGTGCCAGCAGCGTGACGGGATGGGGGAGCGTCTACAATGAGCAGTTCTTC. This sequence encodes CASSVTGWGSVYNEQFF.

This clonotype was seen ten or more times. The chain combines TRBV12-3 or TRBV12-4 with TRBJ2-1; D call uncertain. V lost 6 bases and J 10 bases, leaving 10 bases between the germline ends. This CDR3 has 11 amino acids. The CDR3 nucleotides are TGTGCCAGCAGCTCAACTGGGGAGCAGTTCTTC. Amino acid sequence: CASSSTGEQFF.

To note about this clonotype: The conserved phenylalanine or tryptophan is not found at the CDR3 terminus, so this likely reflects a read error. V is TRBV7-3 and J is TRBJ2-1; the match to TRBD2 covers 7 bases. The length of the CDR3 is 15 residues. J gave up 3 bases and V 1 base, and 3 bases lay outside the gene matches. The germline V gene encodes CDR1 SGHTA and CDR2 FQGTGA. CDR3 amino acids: CASSLSGGSYNEQFL. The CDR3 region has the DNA TGTGCCAGCAGCTTAAGTGGCGGGAGCTACAATGAGCAGTTCCTC.

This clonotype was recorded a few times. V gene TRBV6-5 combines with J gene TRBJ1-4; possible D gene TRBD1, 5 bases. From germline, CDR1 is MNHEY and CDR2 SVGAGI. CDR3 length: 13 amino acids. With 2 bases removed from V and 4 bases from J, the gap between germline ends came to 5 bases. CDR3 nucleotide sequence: TGTGCCAGCAGTTACGACAGTAATGAAAAACTGTTTTTT. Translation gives CASSYDSNEKLFF.